The present T cell receptor beta chain was sequenced within a study of blood T cell repertoires in COVID-19. Study background: From T cells, B-cell-depleted T cells, or PBMCs came the material, which was cDNA or gDNA.

In the original analysis: Quantification of nucleated cells was approximated via reference gene primer amplification. Produced via immunoSEQ multiplex PCR; TCRdb's table is partial and in-frame only. V and J calls and clone size are copied from that table; D and trimming were computed from the DNA. The data show 220,000 or so clones, roughly 90% seen once. The participants were between roughly 18 and 89 years old and came from under 25 US areas. Trimming took 8 bases from V and 2 from J, leaving 16 bases between them. This CDR3 comprises 15 residues. Germline lookup yields CDR1 MNHEY and CDR2 SVGAGI. The rearrangement joins TRBV6-5 to TRBJ1-3, with D possibly TRBD1 on 6 matching bases. The sequenced sample consisted of PBMCs or T cells enriched from blood (not recorded which). This receptor was obtained from a man aged 30-40 years who had been exposed to COVID-19. Written as DNA, the CDR3 is TGTGCCAGCGAGAATGACAGGTTTGCTGGAAACACCATATATTTT. Its translation is CASENDRFAGNTIYF.